Below are 21 T cell receptor beta chains sequenced from a single sample in a study of Ad26.COV2.S vaccination and SARS-CoV-2 variants. Sample treatment: roughly 18 received Ad26.COV2.S at low or high dose, single or two shots; roughly five received placebo; per-sample allocation not given. Samples were taken on day 63 after the first vaccine or placebo injection. The protocol was immunoSEQ multiplex PCR, while the TCRdb copy is restricted to in-frame clones and leaves out a portion. The sample consists of approximately 500,000 clones, approximately 90% of them appearing once. The material sequenced was peripheral blood, taken in a trial of Ad26.COV2.S vaccine versus placebo. Every receptor here comes from a person aged 18-60 years who received the Ad26.COV2.S COVID-19 vaccine or a placebo.

V gene TRBV6-5 combines with J gene TRBJ1-5; D ambiguous. The V gene's germline CDR1 is MNHEY and CDR2 SVGAGI. Trimming took off 3 bases at V and 0 bases at J, with 6 bases between the two ends. The CDR3 has 14 amino acids. In nucleotides, the CDR3 is TGTGCCAGCAGTTATCTCCCTAGCAATCAGCCCCAGCATTTT. Amino acid sequence: CASSYLPSNQPQHF.

The V gene is TRBV5-1, the J gene TRBJ1-2, with a possible D match to TRBD1 (5 bases). The CDR3 has 13 amino acids. Germline V gene sequence: CDR1 SGHRS, CDR2 YFSETQ. The V gene lost 4 bases and the J gene lost 7 bases, with 14 bases spanning the gap. Here the CDR3 DNA reads TGCGCCAGCAGCAGGGACGGTGCTGTTGGCTACACCTTC. Translation gives CASSRDGAVGYTF.

The chain uses TRBV6-5 and TRBJ1-6; D is undetermined. Trimming removed 2 bases at V and 7 bases at J, with 12 bases between. The CDR3 is 15 residues long. Germline V gene data show CDR1 as MNHEY and CDR2 as SVGAGI. In DNA, the CDR3 is TGTGCCAGCAGTTACGACGGCAGACTGAATTCACCCCTCCACTTT. It translates to CASSYDGRLNSPLHF.

The sample holds one count of this clone. This chain links TRBV5-1 with TRBJ2-1, with TRBD2 identical over 9 bases. Germline assignment: CDR1 SGHRS and CDR2 YFSETQ. Trimming at V came to 2 bases and at J to 5 bases, leaving 5 bases not matched to a gene. The CDR3 spans 15 residues. The CDR3 nucleotides read TGCGCCAGCAGCTTCGGACTAGCGCGTAACAATGAGCAGTTCTTC. Its protein product is CASSFGLARNNEQFF.

This clone was seen a handful of times. The rearrangement uses TRBV9 and TRBJ1-2, with D perhaps matching TRBD1 (5 bases). Germline V CDR1 and CDR2: SGDLS, YYNGEE. V lost 10 bases to trimming and J lost 7 bases, with 17 bases between them. The CDR3 extends over 12 amino acids. The CDR3 sequence: CAGLSRGFGYTF. CDR3 DNA sequence: TGTGCCGGTCTATCTAGGGGCTTTGGCTACACCTTC.

The V call is TRBV5-1, the J call TRBJ2-3; D may correspond to TRBD1 or TRBD2 (5 bases each). Per the germline V gene, CDR1 is SGHRS and CDR2 is YFSETQ. The V end lost 7 bases, the J end lost 5 bases, and 11 bases lay between the germline ends. CDR3 size: 12 residues. In DNA, the CDR3 is TGCGCCAGCCTCGGGGCCGGAGATACGCAGTATTTT. This codes for CASLGAGDTQYF.

V is TRBV2 and J is TRBJ2-7; TRBD1 is a possible D gene (6 bases). Germline-derived CDR1 and CDR2 are SNHLY and FYNNEI. CDR3 length: 11 amino acids. V was cut by 6 bases and J by 4 bases, with 7 bases left in between. The CDR3 DNA reads as TGTGCCAGCAGCAGGGGTTACGAGCAGTACTTC. It specifies CASSRGYEQYF.

This chain uses TRBV19 with TRBJ1-1; a possible D gene is TRBD1 (6 bases). V lost 6 bases and J 8 bases, leaving 16 bases between the germline ends. Per germline, CDR1 LNHDA and CDR2 SQIVND (reference sequence). CDR3 length: 13 amino acids. CDR3 residues: CASSLTGMGEAFF. CDR3 nucleotide sequence: TGTGCCAGTAGCCTTACAGGGATGGGCGAAGCTTTCTTT.

J is TRBJ1-6 and V is TRBV9, with D possibly TRBD1 on 5 matching bases. Germline lookup yields CDR1 SGDLS and CDR2 YYNGEE. This CDR3 has 16 amino acids. V gave up 2 bases and J gave up 8 bases, with 17 bases separating them. Here the CDR3 reads CASSVRDGQPYSPLHF. CDR3 nucleotide sequence: TGTGCCAGCAGCGTCAGGGACGGGCAGCCCTATTCACCCCTCCACTTT.

This clone was detected once. V usage is TRBV19 and J usage is TRBJ2-5; D is ambiguous. This CDR3 comprises 13 residues. Germline loops: CDR1 LNHDA, CDR2 SQIVND (reference sequence). V lost 2 bases to trimming and J lost 5 bases, with 9 bases between them. CDR3 sequence reads: CASSISLMETQYF. The CDR3 DNA follows: TGTGCCAGTAGTATATCCCTGATGGAGACCCAGTACTTC.

The chain links TRBV19 to TRBJ2-7, with 11 bases that match TRBD1. The ends lost 5 bases at V and 7 bases at J; junction bases unmatched: 10. CDR1 and CDR2 (germline): LNHDA, SQIVND (reference sequence). The CDR3 contains 15 residues. The CDR3: CASSEVPGQGGEQYF. The CDR3, as DNA: TGTGCCAGTAGTGAAGTCCCGGGACAGGGGGGAGAGCAGTACTTC.

The rearrangement uses TRBV28 and TRBJ2-6; no firm D call. The V end lost 7 bases, the J end lost 0 bases, and 10 bases lay between the germline ends. The CDR3 runs 15 residues. The V gene's germline CDR1 is MDHEN and CDR2 SYDVKM. CDR3 in amino acids: CASTPESSGANVLTF. The CDR3 DNA reads TGTGCCAGCACACCCGAAAGCTCTGGGGCCAACGTCCTGACTTTC.

The rearrangement uses TRBV15 and TRBJ2-5; 8 bases line up with TRBD1. V shed 8 bases and J 4 bases; nucleotides not matched to a gene: 12. Germline CDR1 reads LNHNV; CDR2 reads YYDKDF (reference sequence). CDR3 length equals 15 residues. The CDR3 DNA reads as TGTGCCACCCTATCCCCACAGGGGGTAGGAGAGACCCAGTACTTC. Translated: CATLSPQGVGETQYF.

The chain is built from TRBV9 and TRBJ2-5; D gene uncertain. With 3 bases removed from V and 6 bases from J, the gap between germline ends came to 15 bases. Germline CDR1 SGDLS, CDR2 YYNGEE. The CDR3 totals 14 residues. Written as DNA, the CDR3 is TGTGCCAGCAGCGGCCGACACACCGCGAAGACCCAGTACTTC. This translates into CASSGRHTAKTQYF.

V is TRBV7-9 and J is TRBJ2-1; TRBD2 matches at 13 bases. Germline V gene sequence: CDR1 SEHNR, CDR2 FQNEAQ (reference sequence). With 5 bases clipped from V and 7 bases from J, the junction kept 5 bases outside the gene matches. This CDR3 is built from 15 residues. The CDR3: CASSLLAGGPNEQFF. CDR3 nucleotides: TGTGCCAGCAGCCTACTAGCGGGAGGGCCGAATGAGCAGTTCTTC.

V is TRBV5-6 and J is TRBJ2-1; 7 bases match TRBD2. The CDR3 contains 18 residues. The germline CDR1 and CDR2 sequences are SGHDT and YYEEEE. The junction had 12 bases not matched to a gene; V was cut back by 3 bases and J by 0 bases. The CDR3 region is CASSYTRLAEISYNEQFF. CDR3 DNA: TGTGCCAGCAGCTATACCCGGCTAGCGGAAATCTCCTACAATGAGCAGTTCTTC.

The rearrangement links TRBV9 to TRBJ1-1, with D uncertain. This CDR3 region has 13 residues. Trimming stripped 0 bases from V and 6 bases from J, with 9 bases between. Per germline, CDR1 SGDLS and CDR2 YYNGEE. The CDR3 is CASSVGAIAEAFF. In DNA form, the CDR3 reads TGTGCCAGCAGCGTAGGGGCCATAGCTGAAGCTTTCTTT.

The chain employs TRBV9 and TRBJ2-7, with D perhaps matching TRBD2 (6 bases). The V gene's germline CDR1 is SGDLS and CDR2 YYNGEE. CDR3 size: 14 residues. The germline V and J ends were trimmed by 2 bases and 3 bases, with 12 bases remaining between them. The CDR3, as DNA: TGTGCCAGCAGCGTCGATGTTAGCGGCTACGAGCAGTACTTC. It encodes CASSVDVSGYEQYF.

This clone was found a few times. The chain recombines TRBV13 with TRBJ2-3, with 8 bases lining up with TRBD2. CDR1 and CDR2 (germline): PRHDT, FYEKMQ (reference sequence). V was clipped by 4 bases and J by 6 bases; unmatched bases: 9. The CDR3 spans 15 residues. The CDR3 reads CASSSRSGSGDTQYF. In DNA form, the CDR3 reads TGTGCCAGCAGCTCCCGAAGCGGGAGTGGGGATACGCAGTATTTT.

The chain employs TRBV11-3 and TRBJ2-3, with 11 bases aligning to TRBD2. The CDR3 consists of 15 residues. Trimming at V came to 4 bases and at J to 6 bases, leaving 6 bases not matched to a gene. Germline lookup yields CDR1 SGHNT and CDR2 YENEEA. The CDR3 bases are TGTGCCAGCAGCTCAATAGCGGGAGGGGTGGATACGCAGTATTTT. Its protein is CASSSIAGGVDTQYF.

This rearrangement joins TRBV28 to TRBJ2-7; 9 bases agree with TRBD1. This CDR3 contains 15 residues. Germline CDR1 MDHEN, CDR2 SYDVKM. J was trimmed by 4 bases and V by 5 bases; bases with no gene match: 9. The chain's CDR3 is CASSPIGQGRYEQYF. CDR3 sequence (DNA): TGTGCCAGCAGTCCCATCGGACAGGGGAGGTACGAGCAGTACTTC.